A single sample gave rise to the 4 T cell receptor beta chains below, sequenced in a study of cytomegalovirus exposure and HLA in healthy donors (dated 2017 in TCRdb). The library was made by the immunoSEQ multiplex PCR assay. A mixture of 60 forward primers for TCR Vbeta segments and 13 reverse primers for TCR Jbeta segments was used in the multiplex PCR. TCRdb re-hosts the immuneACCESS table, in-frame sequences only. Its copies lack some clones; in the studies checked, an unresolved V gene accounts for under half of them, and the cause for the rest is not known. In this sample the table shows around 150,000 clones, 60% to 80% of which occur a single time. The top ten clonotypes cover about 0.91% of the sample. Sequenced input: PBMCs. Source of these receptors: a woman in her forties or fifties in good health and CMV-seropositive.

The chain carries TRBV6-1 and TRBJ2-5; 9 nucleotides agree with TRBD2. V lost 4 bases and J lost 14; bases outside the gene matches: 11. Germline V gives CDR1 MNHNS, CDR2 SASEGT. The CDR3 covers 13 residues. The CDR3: CASSGTSVQAPYF. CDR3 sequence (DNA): TGTGCCAGCAGTGGGACTAGCGTCCAAGCGCCATACTTC.

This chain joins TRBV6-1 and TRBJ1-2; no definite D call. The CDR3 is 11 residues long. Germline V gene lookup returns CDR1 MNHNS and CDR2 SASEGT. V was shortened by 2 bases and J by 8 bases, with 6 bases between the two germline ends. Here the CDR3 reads CASSEPQGYTF. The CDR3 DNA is TGTGCCAGCAGTGAACCCCAGGGCTACACCTTC.

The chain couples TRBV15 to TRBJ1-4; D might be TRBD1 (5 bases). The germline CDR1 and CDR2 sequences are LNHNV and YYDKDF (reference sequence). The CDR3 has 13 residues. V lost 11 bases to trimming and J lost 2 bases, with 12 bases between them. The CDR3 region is CAVTRGTNEKLFF. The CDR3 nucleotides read TGTGCCGTAACGCGGGGCACTAATGAAAAACTGTTTTTT.

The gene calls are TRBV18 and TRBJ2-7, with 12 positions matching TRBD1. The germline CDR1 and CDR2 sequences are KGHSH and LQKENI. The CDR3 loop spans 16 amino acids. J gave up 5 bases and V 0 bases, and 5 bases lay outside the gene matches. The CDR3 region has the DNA TGTGCCAGCTCACCACCTAAAGGGACAGGGGGCGACGAGCAGTACTTC. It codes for CASSPPKGTGGDEQYF.